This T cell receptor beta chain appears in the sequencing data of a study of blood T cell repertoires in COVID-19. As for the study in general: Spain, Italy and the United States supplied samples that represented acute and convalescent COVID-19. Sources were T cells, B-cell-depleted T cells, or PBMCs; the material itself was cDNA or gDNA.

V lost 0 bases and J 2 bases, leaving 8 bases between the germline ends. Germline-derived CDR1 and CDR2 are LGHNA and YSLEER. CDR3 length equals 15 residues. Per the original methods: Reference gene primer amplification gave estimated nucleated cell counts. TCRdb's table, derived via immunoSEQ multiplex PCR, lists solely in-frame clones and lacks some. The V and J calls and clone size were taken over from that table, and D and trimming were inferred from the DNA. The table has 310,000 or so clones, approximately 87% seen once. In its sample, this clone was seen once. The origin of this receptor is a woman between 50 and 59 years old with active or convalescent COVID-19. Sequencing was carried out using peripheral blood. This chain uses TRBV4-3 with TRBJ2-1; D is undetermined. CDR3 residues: CASSQDMSTYNEQFF. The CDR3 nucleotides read TGCGCCAGCAGCCAAGATATGAGTACCTACAATGAGCAGTTCTTC.